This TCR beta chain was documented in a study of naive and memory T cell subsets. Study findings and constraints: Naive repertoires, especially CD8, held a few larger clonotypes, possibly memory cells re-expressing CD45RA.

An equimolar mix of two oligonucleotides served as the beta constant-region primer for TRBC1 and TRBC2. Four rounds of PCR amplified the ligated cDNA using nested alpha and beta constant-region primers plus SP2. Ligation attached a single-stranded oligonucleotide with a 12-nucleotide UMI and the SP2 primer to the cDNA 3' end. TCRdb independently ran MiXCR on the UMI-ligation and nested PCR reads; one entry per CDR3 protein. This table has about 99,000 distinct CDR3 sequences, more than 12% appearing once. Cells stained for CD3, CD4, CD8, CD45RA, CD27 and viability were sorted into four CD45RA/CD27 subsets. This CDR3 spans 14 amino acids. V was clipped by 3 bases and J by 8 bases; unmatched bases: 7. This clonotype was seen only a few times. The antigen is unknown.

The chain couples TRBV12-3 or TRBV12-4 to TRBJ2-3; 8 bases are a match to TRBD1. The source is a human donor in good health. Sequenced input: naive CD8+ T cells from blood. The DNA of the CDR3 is TGTGCCAGCAGTTTTGGACCACAGGGGGGTACGCAGTATTTT. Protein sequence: CASSFGPQGGTQYF.